A single sample gave rise to the 15 T cell receptor beta chains below, sequenced in a study of beta chain features in type 1 diabetes. General study findings and limits: In all four CD4+ subsets, TCRB CDR3 length was significantly, moderately reduced in type 1 diabetes.

Expressed TCRB transcripts were sequenced, since all the RNA that had been isolated was reverse transcribed. The repertoire was sequenced with immunoSEQ multiplex PCR; TCRdb's copy has only in-frame clones and lacks some. The sample lists about 390,000 clones, around a tenth occurring once. What these receptors recognize is not known. The material sequenced was central memory CD4+ T cells from blood. The receptors shown here come from a young man with type 1 diabetes.

This rearrangement joins TRBV25-1 to TRBJ1-2, with no clear D. The CDR3 extends over 15 amino acids. Germline V lookup: CDR1 MGHDK, CDR2 SYGVNS. V dropped 5 bases and J dropped 1 base, with 14 bases sitting between them. This CDR3 is CASSYPSGGNYGYTF. The CDR3 DNA sequence: TGTGCCAGCAGTTACCCATCGGGAGGTAACTATGGCTACACCTTC.

This clone was detected only a few times. The V gene is TRBV11-3, the J gene TRBJ1-1; D uncertain. Germline lookup yields CDR1 SGHNT and CDR2 YENEEA. V was cut by 4 bases and J by 3 bases, with 9 bases left in between. The CDR3 contains 13 residues. The chain's CDR3 is CASSSRRDTEAFF. In DNA form, the CDR3 reads TGTGCCAGCAGCTCGAGGCGGGACACTGAAGCTTTCTTT.

The chain is built from TRBV7-8 and TRBJ1-1, with D possibly TRBD1 on 6 matching bases. The length of the CDR3 is 15 residues. V was pared by 5 bases and J by 1 base, with 14 bases between. The V gene's germline CDR1 is SGHVS and CDR2 FQNEAQ. The CDR3 loop is CASSKTRGKNTEAFF. CDR3 nucleotides: TGTGCCAGCAGCAAGACCAGGGGAAAGAACACTGAAGCTTTCTTT.

This clone has more than one count but fewer than ten. CDR3: CASSLGGRISTDTQYF. CDR3 bases: TGCGCCAGCAGCTTGGGGGGACGGATAAGCACAGATACGCAGTATTTT. The chain carries TRBV5-1 and TRBJ2-3, with D perhaps given as TRBD1 or TRBD2 (5 bases each). Trimming cost V 0 bases and J 0 bases, with 11 bases left between them. Germline CDR1 SGHRS, CDR2 YFSETQ. This CDR3 is 16 amino acids long.

This clone has a handful of counts. The J gene is TRBJ2-3, the V gene TRBV28; 14 bases are shared with TRBD2. This CDR3 spans 15 amino acids. The J segment lost 11 bases and the V segment lost 5 bases, leaving 9 bases of the junction unmatched. The germline V gene has CDR1 MDHEN and CDR2 SYDVKM. The CDR3 DNA sequence: TGTGCCAGCAGTCCATCCGGGACTAGCGGGAGCGGGCAGTATTTT. Translated: CASSPSGTSGSGQYF.

This clone showed up many times. The genes are TRBV21-1 and TRBJ2-1; the table's D call of TRBD2 was not tested on the DNA. TRBV21-1 is classified as a pseudogene. The CDR3 covers 14 residues. The CDR3 loop is CASSKGARSNEQFF. In nucleotides, the CDR3 is TGTGCCAGCAGCAAAGGCGCTAGGAGCAATGAGCAGTTCTTC.

This clone was observed many times. The chain combines TRBV14 with TRBJ2-3; D is unresolved. V lost 1 base to trimming and J lost 3 bases, with 5 bases between them. CDR1 and CDR2 (germline): SGHDN, FVKESK. The CDR3 spans 13 residues. The CDR3 bases are TGTGCCAGCAGCCAAGGGTTGACAGATACGCAGTATTTT. Its translation: CASSQGLTDTQYF.

This clone was detected only a few times. The chain recombines TRBV7-2 with TRBJ2-3, with a tentative D call TRBD1 (6 bases). The CDR3 contains 16 residues. Trimming removed 7 bases at V and 5 bases at J, with 22 bases between. Germline values: CDR1 SGHTA, CDR2 FQGNSA. The CDR3 sequence is CASTNLAVGGVDTQYF. CDR3 in DNA: TGTGCCAGCACCAACCTCGCAGTTGGGGGCGTAGATACGCAGTATTTT.

In its sample, this clone was seen a few times. The chain has TRBV5-1 and TRBJ2-1; no reliable D call. From germline, CDR1 is SGHRS and CDR2 YFSETQ. The CDR3 is made up of 12 amino acids. V was clipped by 3 bases and J by 9 bases, with 10 bases between them. CDR3 in amino acids: CASSSQVGEQFF. The CDR3 DNA reads TGCGCCAGCAGCTCCCAGGTCGGTGAGCAGTTCTTC.

The chain has TRBV5-1 and TRBJ1-4; 7 bases map to TRBD1. Per the germline V gene, CDR1 is SGHRS and CDR2 is YFSETQ. This CDR3 is 17 amino acids long. With 0 bases clipped from V and 0 bases from J, the junction kept 5 bases outside the gene matches. Here the CDR3 DNA reads TGCGCCAGCAGCTTGGCGACAGGGCTTGCAACTAATGAAAAACTGTTTTTT. Translation gives CASSLATGLATNEKLFF.

This clone has only a few counts. This chain uses TRBV27 with TRBJ1-1; D is uncertain. CDR3 length: 13 amino acids. Per the germline V gene, CDR1 is MNHEY and CDR2 is SMNVEV (reference sequence). The germline V and J ends were trimmed by 5 bases and 9 bases, with 16 bases remaining between them. CDR3 sequence (DNA): TGTGCCAGCAGTCAAAGGGCCTCCGGAAAAGCTTTCTTT. Its translation is CASSQRASGKAFF.

This clone has a handful of counts. This may stem from a read error, because a much larger clone lies one nucleotide away. The chain joins TRBV25-1 to TRBJ2-7; D is undetermined. CDR1 and CDR2 from the germline V gene are MGHDK and SYGVNS. This CDR3 has 11 amino acids. V lost 5 bases, J lost 4 bases, and 6 bases lay in between. In DNA form, the CDR3 reads TGTGCCAGCAGTTTCCTTTACGAGCAGTACTTC. This sequence encodes CASSFLYEQYF.

This chain uses TRBV27 with TRBJ1-5; a weak D match, TRBD1 (6 bases). This CDR3 is built from 13 residues. CDR1 and CDR2 from the germline V gene are MNHEY and SMNVEV (reference sequence). V was pared by 7 bases and J by 7 bases, with 14 bases between. CDR3 DNA sequence: TGTGCCAGCACGGGGGGGGGCGGACAGCCCCAGCATTTT. Translated: CASTGGGGQPQHF.

The chain links TRBV6-6 to TRBJ2-7; 11 bases line up with TRBD1. The J segment lost 3 bases and the V segment lost 6 bases, leaving 7 bases of the junction unmatched. The V gene's germline CDR1 is MNHNY and CDR2 SVGAGI (reference sequence). The length of the CDR3 is 15 residues. Here the CDR3 reads CASRRWTGGIYEQYF. The CDR3 DNA reads as TGTGCCAGCAGGCGCTGGACAGGGGGCATCTACGAGCAGTACTTC.

The sample holds a few counts of this clone. Written as DNA, the CDR3 is TGTGCCAGCAGCCAAGGGACACGCTCTGGAAACACCATATATTTT. Translating it yields CASSQGTRSGNTIYF. The V gene is TRBV9, the J gene TRBJ1-3; tentative D call: TRBD1 (6 bases). The CDR3 spans 15 residues. The germline V and J ends were trimmed by 4 bases and 0 bases, with 11 bases remaining between them. Germline assignment: CDR1 SGDLS and CDR2 YYNGEE.